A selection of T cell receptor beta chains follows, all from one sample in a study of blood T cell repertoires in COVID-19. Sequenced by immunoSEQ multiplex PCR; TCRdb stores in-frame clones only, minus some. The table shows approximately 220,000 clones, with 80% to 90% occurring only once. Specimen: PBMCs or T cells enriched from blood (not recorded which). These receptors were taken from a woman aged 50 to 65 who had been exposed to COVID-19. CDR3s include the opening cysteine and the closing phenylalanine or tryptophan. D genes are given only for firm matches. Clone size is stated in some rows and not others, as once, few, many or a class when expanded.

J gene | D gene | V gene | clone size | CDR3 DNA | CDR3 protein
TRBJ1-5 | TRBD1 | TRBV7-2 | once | TGTGCCAGCAGCCCCCTAGGGACAGGGGGCGTTCAGCCCCAGCATTTT | CASSPLGTGGVQPQHF
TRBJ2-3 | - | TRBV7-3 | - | TGTGCCAGCAGCCCAACTGGAGATACGCAGTATTTT | CASSPTGDTQYF
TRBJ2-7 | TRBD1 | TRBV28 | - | TGTGCCAGCAGTTTATCTGGGACAGGGGGTTATGGGCAGTACTTC | CASSLSGTGGYGQYF
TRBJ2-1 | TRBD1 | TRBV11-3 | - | TGTGCCAGCAGCTTTAGATCCCGGGACAGCCATCATGAGCAGTTCTTC | CASSFRSRDSHHEQFF
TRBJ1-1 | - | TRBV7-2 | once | TGTGCCAGCAGCTTACGGAGGAACACTGAAGCTTTCTTT | CASSLRRNTEAFF
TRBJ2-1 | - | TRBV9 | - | TGTGCCAGCAGCGTAACAGGGCGCGGTGAGCAGTTCTTC | CASSVTGRGEQFF
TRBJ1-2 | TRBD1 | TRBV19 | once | TGTGCCAGTACCCGAAACGGGGGACAGGGCTACACCTTC | CASTRNGGQGYTF
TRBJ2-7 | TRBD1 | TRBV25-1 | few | TGTGCCAGCAGCCCCCGGGACAGAGCCTACGAGCAGTACTTC | CASSPRDRAYEQYF
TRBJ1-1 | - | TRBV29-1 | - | TGCAGCGTTGAAGGAGGGTCCGGAGGGAACACTGAAGCTTTCTTT | CSVEGGSGGNTEAFF
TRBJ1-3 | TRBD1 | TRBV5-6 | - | TGTGCCAGCAGCTGGGGACAGGGAGACAACACCATATATTTT | CASSWGQGDNTIYF
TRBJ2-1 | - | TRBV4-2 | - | TGTGCCAGCAGCCCCCTTCAGACTGACGGCTACAATGAGCAGTTCTTC | CASSPLQTDGYNEQFF
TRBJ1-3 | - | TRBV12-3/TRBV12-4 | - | TGTGCCAGCAGTTCCCATAGCACCATATATTTT | CASSSHSTIYF
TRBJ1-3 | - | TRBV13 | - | TGTGCCAGCAGCCCCGCCGCTAGACAGGTGGTAGGAAACACCATATATTTT | CASSPAARQVVGNTIYF
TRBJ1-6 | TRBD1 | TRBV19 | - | TGTGCCAGTAGTATAAGGGCACAGGGGGCAACCTATAATTCACCCCTCCACTTT | CASSIRAQGATYNSPLHF
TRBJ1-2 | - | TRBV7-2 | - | TGTGCCAGCAGCCCCGTGGGGAGGGGCCTAGAATACTATGGCTACACCTTC | CASSPVGRGLEYYGYTF
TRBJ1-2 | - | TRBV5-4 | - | TGTGCCAGCAGCAACAGACAGAGGGGCTACACCTTC | CASSNRQRGYTF
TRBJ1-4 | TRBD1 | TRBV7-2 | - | TGTGCCAGCAGCGCGGACAGGGCGGCTAATGAAAAACTGTTTTTT | CASSADRAANEKLFF
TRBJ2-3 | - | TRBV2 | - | TGTGCCAGCACCCACAAACCGGGACTTAGCACAGATACGCAGTATTTT | CASTHKPGLSTDTQYF
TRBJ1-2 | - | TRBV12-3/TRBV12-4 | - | TGTGCCAGCAGTTTAAAGGGGAACTATGGCTACACCTTC | CASSLKGNYGYTF
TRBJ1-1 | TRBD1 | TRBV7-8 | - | TGTGCCAGCAGCTACCCCTCGGACAGGGGGATGAACACTGAAGCTTTCTTT | CASSYPSDRGMNTEAFF
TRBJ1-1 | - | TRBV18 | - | TGTGCCAGCTCACCTATGGCAGGGGCAATAGACACTGAAGCTTTCTTT | CASSPMAGAIDTEAFF
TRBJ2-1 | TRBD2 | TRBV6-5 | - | TGTGCCAGCAGTTACCTAGCGGGCAATGAGCAGTTCTTC | CASSYLAGNEQFF
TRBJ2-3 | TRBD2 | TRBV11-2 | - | TGTGCCAGCAGCGCCTCGTCTAGCGGGGGGAAAGATACGCAGTATTTT | CASSASSSGGKDTQYF
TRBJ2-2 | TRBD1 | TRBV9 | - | TGTGCCAGCAGCGCACCGGGACAGGGGGAGGCCGGGGAGCTGTTTTTT | CASSAPGQGEAGELFF
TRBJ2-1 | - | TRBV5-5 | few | TGTGCCAGCAGCCGGACTGGGGATGAGCAGTTCTTC | CASSRTGDEQFF
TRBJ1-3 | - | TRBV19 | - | TGTGCCAGTAGTATCATGGAGAGGTCTGGAAACACCATATATTTT | CASSIMERSGNTIYF
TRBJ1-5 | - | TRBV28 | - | TGTGCCAGCAGATCAGGGGATCAGCCCCAGCATTTT | CASRSGDQPQHF
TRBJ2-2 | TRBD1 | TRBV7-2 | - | TGTGCCACCCGGACAGGGGGTTACCCCGCGACCCGGGAGCTGTTTTTT | CATRTGGYPATRELFF
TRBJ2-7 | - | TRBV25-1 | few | TGTGCCAGCAGCCTTCGGACTCCTGGTTCCTACGAGCAGTACTTC | CASSLRTPGSYEQYF
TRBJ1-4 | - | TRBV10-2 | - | TGCGCCAGCAGTGACCCTTTCAGGCTTGAAAAACTGTTTTTT | CASSDPFRLEKLFF
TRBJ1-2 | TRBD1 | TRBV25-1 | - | TGTGCCAGCAGTCAGGGGGCGAACTATGGCTACACCTTC | CASSQGANYGYTF
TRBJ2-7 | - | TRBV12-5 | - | TGTGCTAGTGCCCCGGGGATCGAAATCTACGAGCAGTACTTC | CASAPGIEIYEQYF
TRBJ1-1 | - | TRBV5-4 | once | TGTGCCAGCAGCTTGGCCGGGTGGGGGGTAACTGAAGCTTTCTTT | CASSLAGWGVTEAFF
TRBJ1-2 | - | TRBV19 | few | TGTGCCAGTATACCCCAAGGGGGGGCCTATGGCTACACCTTC | CASIPQGGAYGYTF
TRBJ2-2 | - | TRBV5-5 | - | TGTGCCAGCAGCTTGGACTGGGGCAGAAACACCGGGGAGCTGTTTTTT | CASSLDWGRNTGELFF
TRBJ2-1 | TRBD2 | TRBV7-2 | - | TGTGCCAGCAGCTTAAACCCCTCCCTCGGGACTAGCGGCTATGAGCAGTTCTTC | CASSLNPSLGTSGYEQFF
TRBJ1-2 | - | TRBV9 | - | TGTGCCAGCAGCACGAACCAGGGAGGGGGCTACACCTTC | CASSTNQGGGYTF
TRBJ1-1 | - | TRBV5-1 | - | TGCGCCAGCAAAGGGGTAGGGAACACTGAAGCTTTCTTT | CASKGVGNTEAFF
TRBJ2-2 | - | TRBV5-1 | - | TGCGCCAGCAGCTTAGAAGGGGCGATGAACACCGGGGAGCTGTTTTTT | CASSLEGAMNTGELFF
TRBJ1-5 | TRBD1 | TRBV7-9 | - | TGTGCCAGCAGCCTGACAGGGTTAGAGCAGCCCCAGCATTTT | CASSLTGLEQPQHF
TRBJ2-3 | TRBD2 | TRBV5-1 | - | TGCGCCAGCAGCACCATCCGGGGGGGCACAGATACGCAGTATTTT | CASSTIRGGTDTQYF
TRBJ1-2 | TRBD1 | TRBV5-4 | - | TGTGCCAGCAGCCAATGGCCAAACAGGGGGTTGGGGTATGGCTACACCTTC | CASSQWPNRGLGYGYTF
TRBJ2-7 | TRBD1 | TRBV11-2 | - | TGTGCCAGCAGCTCGGGACAGGGGCGCTACGAGCAGTACTTC | CASSSGQGRYEQYF
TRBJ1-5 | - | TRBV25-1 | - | TGTGCCAGCATTGCCTACAATCAGCCCCAGCATTTT | CASIAYNQPQHF
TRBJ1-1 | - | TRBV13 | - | TGTGCCAGCAGCTACCGCCAGGGAGGAGGGACTGAAGCTTTCTTT | CASSYRQGGGTEAFF
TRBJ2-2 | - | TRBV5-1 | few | TGCGCCAGCAGCTTCGGAGGAAACACCGGGGAGCTGTTTTTT | CASSFGGNTGELFF
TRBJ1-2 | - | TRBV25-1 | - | TGTGCCAGCAGTGAATCGGGGGGATACTATGGCTACACCTTC | CASSESGGYYGYTF
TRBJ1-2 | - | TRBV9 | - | TGTGCCAGCAGCCCCGAGACAGAAGGCTACACCTTC | CASSPETEGYTF
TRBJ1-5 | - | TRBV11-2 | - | TGTGCCAGCAGCCATGGGAGGGGACACACCAATCAGCCCCAGCATTTT | CASSHGRGHTNQPQHF
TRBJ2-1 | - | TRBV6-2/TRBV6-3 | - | TGTGCCAGCAGTATAACGGCTAGCAATGAGCAGTTCTTC | CASSITASNEQFF
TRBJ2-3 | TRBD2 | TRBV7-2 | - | TGTGCCAGCAGCTTAGCCGGGAGGGATACGCAGTATTTT | CASSLAGRDTQYF
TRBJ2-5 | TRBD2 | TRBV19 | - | TGTGCCAGTAGTATAAATCGAGGTAGCGGGGGGTCCCAAGAGACCCAGTACTTC | CASSINRGSGGSQETQYF
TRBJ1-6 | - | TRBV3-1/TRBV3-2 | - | TGTGCCAGCAGCCAAGAGAGGCGGCCACCCCTCCACTTT | CASSQERRPPLHF
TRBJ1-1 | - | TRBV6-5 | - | TGTGCCAGCAGTTACAGCGGAGGAGAGCTCACTGAAGCTTTCTTT | CASSYSGGELTEAFF
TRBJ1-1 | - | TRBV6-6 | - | TGTGCCAGCAGTTACACCCCCCGGGGGGACACTGAAGCTTTCTTT | CASSYTPRGDTEAFF
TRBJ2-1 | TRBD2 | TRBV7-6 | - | TGTGCCAGCAGCTTAGTCGGACTAGCGCTGAATGAGCAGTTCTTC | CASSLVGLALNEQFF
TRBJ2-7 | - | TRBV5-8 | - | TGTGCCAGCAGCTTGGGGTCAGTATCCTACGAGCAGTACTTC | CASSLGSVSYEQYF
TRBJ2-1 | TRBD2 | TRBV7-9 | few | TGTGCCAGCAGCCCTATCGCCATACTAGCGGGGGAGTACAATGAGCAGTTCTTC | CASSPIAILAGEYNEQFF
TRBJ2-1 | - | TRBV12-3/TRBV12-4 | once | TGTGCCAGCAGATTTGGACTGAATGAGCAGTTCTTC | CASRFGLNEQFF